The next 19 T cell receptor beta chains were all read from a single sample in a study of post-analysis software for immune sequencing data. Their specific antigens are unknown. TCR beta libraries were prepared from cDNA with unique molecular identifiers. From the PCR reads, TCRdb called clonotypes with MiXCR, one entry per CDR3 protein. Here the sample spans hundreds of thousands of distinct CDR3 sequences, roughly 30% being singletons. Regarding the study as a whole: TRBV5-6, TRBV5-1 and TRBV20-1 belonged to a set of about 5 TRBV segments that were more frequent in patients than controls.

Sequencing used blood. The source of these receptors is a girl between 10 and 17 years old with multiple sclerosis.

The J gene is TRBJ1-4, the V gene TRBV7-2, with a tentative D call TRBD1 (5 bases). Trimming stripped 5 bases from V and 4 bases from J, with 23 bases between. CDR1 SGHTA and CDR2 FQGNSA come from the germline V gene. The CDR3 is made up of 18 amino acids. The CDR3 coding sequence is TGTGCCAGCAGCCGTAACGACATGAGGGCAGGGATTAATGAAAAACTGTTTTTT. Translated, it gives CASSRNDMRAGINEKLFF.

This clonotype showed up just a few times. The chain employs TRBV20-1 and TRBJ2-1, with 9 bases identical to TRBD2. Looked up from germline, CDR1 is DFQATT and CDR2 is SNEGSKA (reference sequence). CDR3 length: 17 residues. Trimming took 3 bases from V and 4 from J; bases not matched to a gene: 13. In nucleotides, the CDR3 is TGCAGTGCTAGGGGTACCGGACTAGCGAGTTTTTACAATGAGCAGTTCTTC. Amino acids: CSARGTGLASFYNEQFF.

J is TRBJ2-1 and V is TRBV20-1, with TRBD2 identical over 12 bases. The ends lost 1 base at V and 6 bases at J; junction bases unmatched: 10. Germline values: CDR1 DFQATT, CDR2 SNEGSKA (reference sequence). The CDR3 spans 17 residues. The DNA for the CDR3 is TGCAGTGCTAGAGTTCCCCTAGCGGGAGGGCCCAGCAATGAGCAGTTCTTC. It encodes CSARVPLAGGPSNEQFF.

The rearrangement uses TRBV4-1 and TRBJ1-1; TRBD1 is a possible D gene (5 bases). V lost 3 bases and J 3 bases, leaving 14 bases between the germline ends. Per germline, CDR1 MGHRA and CDR2 YSYEKL. The CDR3 consists of 15 residues. Written as DNA, the CDR3 is TGCGCCAGCAGCCAGATACGGGGGAGCCACACTGAAGCTTTCTTT. Translating it yields CASSQIRGSHTEAFF.

V is TRBV15 and J is TRBJ1-5; 8 positions agree with TRBD1. Trimming cost V 0 bases and J 7 bases; bases outside gene matches: 2. This CDR3 comprises 14 residues. The germline V gene encodes CDR1 LNHNV and CDR2 YYDKDF (reference sequence). The DNA for the CDR3 is TGTGCCACCAGCAGAGATACAGGGGGGCAGCCCCAGCATTTT. Protein sequence: CATSRDTGGQPQHF.

This clonotype was found a few times. The chain joins TRBV20-1 to TRBJ2-5; D call uncertain. Between the trimmed V and J ends, which lost 0 bases and 2 bases, there was a span of 13 bases. CDR3 length equals 15 residues. CDR1 and CDR2 (germline): DFQATT, SNEGSKA (reference sequence). The CDR3: CSARDGQRVQETQYF. DNA for the CDR3: TGCAGTGCTAGAGATGGGCAAAGGGTTCAAGAGACCCAGTACTTC.

The sample holds a few counts of this clonotype. This chain joins TRBV6-1 and TRBJ2-5, with 7 bases that match TRBD1. Trimming took 3 bases from V and 4 from J; bases not matched to a gene: 5. This CDR3 is 14 amino acids long. From germline, CDR1 is MNHNS and CDR2 SASEGT. CDR3 bases: TGTGCCAGCAGTGACCCCCGACAGGGAGAGACCCAGTACTTC. Its protein is CASSDPRQGETQYF.

The J gene is TRBJ2-5, the V gene TRBV20-1; D is uncertain. Looked up from germline, CDR1 is DFQATT and CDR2 is SNEGSKA (reference sequence). The CDR3 extends over 11 amino acids. Trimming took off 4 bases at V and 2 bases at J, with 5 bases between the two ends. The CDR3 spells CSANRQETQYF. In DNA, the CDR3 is TGCAGTGCTAACCGGCAAGAGACCCAGTACTTC.

This chain joins TRBV7-9 and TRBJ2-3, with D perhaps given as TRBD1 or TRBD2 (6 bases each). V shed 5 bases and J shed 2 bases, with 23 bases lying between them. The CDR3 runs 18 residues. Germline V gives CDR1 SEHNR, CDR2 FQNEAQ (reference sequence). CDR3 protein: CASSIGRPAGGLTDTQYF. The CDR3 bases are TGTGCCAGCAGCATTGGACGCCCAGCTGGGGGGCTCACAGATACGCAGTATTTT.

This sequence joins TRBV7-9 and TRBJ1-2; tentative D call: TRBD1 (5 bases). V was trimmed by 5 bases and J by 0 bases, leaving 16 bases between them. The CDR3 is 16 amino acids. From germline, CDR1 is SEHNR and CDR2 FQNEAQ (reference sequence). In nucleotides, the CDR3 is TGTGCCAGCAGCCCTACCGGACATTCAACTAACTATGGCTACACCTTC. Protein: CASSPTGHSTNYGYTF.

The rearrangement joins TRBV7-2 to TRBJ1-1; possibly TRBD1 for D (5 bases). The CDR3 covers 11 residues. From germline, CDR1 is SGHTA and CDR2 FQGNSA. Trimming shortened V by 3 bases and J by 11 bases, and 10 bases separated the two germline ends. CDR3 amino acids: CASSFSGRAFF. CDR3 in DNA: TGTGCCAGCAGCTTCTCAGGGCGGGCTTTCTTT.

This clonotype was seen more than once but under ten times. The V and J genes are TRBV20-1 and TRBJ2-3, with 8 bases fitting TRBD2. Per the germline V gene, CDR1 is DFQATT and CDR2 is SNEGSKA (reference sequence). V was pared by 2 bases and J by 4 bases, with 14 bases of the junction left unmatched. This CDR3 contains 17 residues. CDR3 sequence: CSARRPVGGGPSDTQYF. Written as DNA, the CDR3 is TGCAGTGCTAGAAGACCGGTCGGCGGGGGGCCTTCAGATACGCAGTATTTT.

At least ten counts were recorded for this clonotype. V gene TRBV10-3 combines with J gene TRBJ2-7; TRBD1 matches at 8 bases. The CDR3 has 14 residues. Losses at the gene ends were 10 bases for V and 6 bases for J; bases not matched to a gene: 14. Looked up from germline, CDR1 is ENHRY and CDR2 is SYGVKD. CDR3 protein: CATAQLDRESEQYF. The DNA for the CDR3 is TGTGCCACCGCCCAGCTGGACAGGGAGAGCGAGCAGTACTTC.

This clonotype was counted between two and nine times. The DNA for the CDR3 is TGCGCCAGCAGCTTCTTTTTTAGCGGGGGAGACCGCACAGATACGCAGTATTTT. Its translation is CASSFFFSGGDRTDTQYF. This chain links TRBV5-1 with TRBJ2-3; 9 nucleotides match TRBD2. The trim removed 2 bases at V and 1 base at J, leaving 11 bases unmatched. The CDR3 is 18 amino acids. Germline V gives CDR1 SGHRS, CDR2 YFSETQ. The whole variable domain, filled in from reference TRBV5-1 and TRBJ2-3, reads KAGVTQTPRYLIKTRGQQVTLSCSPISGHRSVSWYQQTPGQGLQFLFEYFSETQRNKGNFPGRFSGRQFSNSRSEMNVSTLELGDSALYLCASSFFFSGGDRTDTQYFGPGTRLTVL.

This clonotype was seen ten or more times. The chain joins TRBV20-1 to TRBJ2-7, with D perhaps assigned TRBD1 or TRBD2 (5 bases each). The CDR3 totals 13 residues. V was shortened by 4 bases and J by 2 bases, with 12 bases between the two germline ends. CDR1 and CDR2 from the germline V gene are DFQATT and SNEGSKA (reference sequence). The CDR3 loop is CSAIGGETYEQYF. CDR3 bases: TGCAGTGCTATTGGGGGAGAGACCTACGAGCAGTACTTC.

The genes are TRBV7-9 and TRBJ2-5; TRBD2 agrees at 12 bases. This CDR3 region has 17 residues. Germline values: CDR1 SEHNR, CDR2 FQNEAQ (reference sequence). V lost 6 bases to trimming and J lost 1 base; unmatched junction nucleotides: 9. The CDR3 bases are TGTGCCAGCAGTCACCCCGGACTAGCGGGGACCCAAGAGACCCAGTACTTC. Translated, it gives CASSHPGLAGTQETQYF. Supplemented by reference TRBV7-9 and TRBJ2-5, the full variable domain reads DTGVSQNPRHKITKRGQNVTFRCDPISEHNRLYWYRQTLGQGPEFLTYFQNEAQLEKSRLLSDRFSAERPKGSFSTLEIQRTEQGDSAMYLCASSHPGLAGTQETQYFGPGTRLLVL.

This clonotype was recorded a few times. The chain joins TRBV7-9 to TRBJ2-5; D ambiguous. V was pared by 5 bases and J by 12 bases, with 16 bases between. Germline V gene sequence: CDR1 SEHNR, CDR2 FQNEAQ (reference sequence). The CDR3 loop spans 12 amino acids. The CDR3 DNA is TGTGCCAGCAGCCAAAAACCGGGTCACAAGTACTTC. Encoded protein: CASSQKPGHKYF.

This clonotype came up a few times. This rearrangement joins TRBV2 to TRBJ1-1; tentatively, D is TRBD1 (5 bases). Germline values: CDR1 SNHLY, CDR2 FYNNEI. CDR3 length: 13 amino acids. V was trimmed by 8 bases and J by 1 base, leaving 11 bases between them. The CDR3 loop reads CASSITGNTEAFF. The CDR3 region has the DNA TGTGCCAGCTCGATAACAGGGAACACTGAAGCTTTCTTT.

The chain joins TRBV6-1 to TRBJ2-7, with 10 nucleotides matching TRBD2. The DNA end is a closer match to TRBJ2-5, so the J assignment may be wrong. Germline assignment: CDR1 MNHNS and CDR2 SASEGT. The CDR3 extends over 17 amino acids. CDR3 sequence: CASSESGAAGGPPTQYF. The CDR3 coding sequence is TGTGCCAGCAGTGAAAGTGGAGCAGCGGGAGGGCCTCCGACCCAGTACTTC.